Each of the 6 T cell receptor beta chains below was sequenced from the same sample in a study of OX40 agonist ivuxolimab in advanced cancers. Sequencing used immunoSEQ multiplex PCR; TCRdb keeps in-frame clones, though not all of them. The repertoire consists of some 54,000 clones, with 88% occurring once and the leading ten covering roughly 13%. The material sequenced was CD4+ or CD8+ T cells sorted from blood, taken in a trial of the OX40 agonist ivuxolimab. Receptors were obtained from an adult with an advanced solid tumor such as melanoma, head and neck, liver or kidney cancer.

The CDR3 DNA reads as TGTGCCAGCAGCTTGTTGGGACAGGCTTTCGGGGGCAATCAGCCCCAGCATTTT. Residues: CASSLLGQAFGGNQPQHF. The V call is TRBV5-6, the J call TRBJ1-5, with 8 bases aligning to TRBD1. CDR1 and CDR2 from the germline V gene are SGHDT and YYEEEE. There are 18 residues in the CDR3. The junction had 11 bases not matched to a gene; V was cut back by 1 base and J by 2 bases.

This clone was seen just once. This chain joins TRBV30 and TRBJ2-7, with no clear D. This CDR3 has 12 residues. Germline V gives CDR1 GTSNPN, CDR2 SVGIG (reference sequence). Between the trimmed V and J ends, which lost 7 bases and 0 bases, there was a span of 10 bases. CDR3 sequence reads: CAYRAASYEQYF. The CDR3 DNA follows: TGTGCCTACCGGGCTGCCTCCTACGAGCAGTACTTC.

V gene TRBV27 combines with J gene TRBJ1-2; D uncertain. Trimming shortened V by 6 bases and J by 3 bases, and 14 bases separated the two germline ends. The CDR3 covers 14 residues. Germline CDR1 and CDR2: MNHEY and SMNVEV (reference sequence). The CDR3 nucleotides read TGTGCCAGCAGACCCTCGGGCAGCCACTATGGCTACACCTTC. It yields the protein CASRPSGSHYGYTF.

This chain links TRBV12-5 with TRBJ2-3; D is undetermined. V was trimmed by 3 bases and J by 2 bases, leaving 9 bases between them. The CDR3 spans 14 residues. Germline lookup yields CDR1 LGHNT and CDR2 FRNRAP. CDR3 nucleotide sequence: TGTGCTAGTGGTTTAGACTCCACCACAGATACGCAGTATTTT. Amino acid sequence: CASGLDSTTDTQYF.

The V gene is TRBV2, the J gene TRBJ1-3; the D gene is possibly TRBD1 (5 bases). This CDR3 is built from 15 residues. From germline, CDR1 is SNHLY and CDR2 FYNNEI. Trimming shortened V by 4 bases and J by 4 bases, and 14 bases separated the two germline ends. The CDR3 reads CASSAGFQSGNTIYF. The CDR3 nucleotides read TGTGCCAGCAGTGCAGGGTTTCAGTCGGGAAACACCATATATTTT.

The chain's CDR3 is CASSEWLASSYEQYF. The DNA for the CDR3 is TGTGCCAGCAGTGAATGGCTCGCCAGCTCCTACGAGCAGTACTTC. The chain uses TRBV6-1 and TRBJ2-7; no firm D call. CDR3 length equals 15 residues. V lost 2 bases, J lost 0 bases, and 11 bases lay in between. Per the germline V gene, CDR1 is MNHNS and CDR2 is SASEGT.